This T cell receptor beta chain was recovered during a study of T cell responses to AZD1222 COVID-19 vaccine. The germline CDR1 and CDR2 sequences are SEHNR and FQNEAQ (reference sequence). This CDR3 has 15 amino acids. Trimming took off 3 bases at V and 6 bases at J, with 12 bases between the two ends. This table comes from immunoSEQ multiplex PCR, and its TCRdb copy is limited to in-frame clones, with some not included. The profile shows tens of thousands of clones, 90% of them singletons. The chain joins TRBV7-9 to TRBJ1-6, with D uncertain. The TCR comes from an adult in good health. The sample in question was peripheral blood, obtained on day 0 of AZD1222 vaccination. CDR3 nucleotide sequence: TGTGCCAGCAGCTTCGGGGATGTGTTTAATTCACCCCTCCACTTT. The encoded protein is CASSFGDVFNSPLHF. Filled out from reference TRBV7-9 and TRBJ1-6, the complete variable domain reads DTGVSQNPRHKITKRGQNVTFRCDPISEHNRLYWYRQTLGQGPEFLTYFQNEAQLEKSRLLSDRFSAERPKGSFSTLEIQRTEQGDSAMYLCASSFGDVFNSPLHFGNGTRLTVT.